This is a list of T cell receptor beta chains from one sample in a study of blood T cell repertoires in COVID-19. Here immunoSEQ multiplex PCR was the method, and the copy in TCRdb shows in-frame clones only, minus some. The sample shows 61,000 or so clones, approximately 82% of them seen only once. Input material: peripheral blood. The receptors stem from an elderly woman with acute or convalescent COVID-19. The CDR3 runs from the conserved cysteine through the conserved F or W. The order of the fields is clone size, V gene, J gene, D gene, CDR3 DNA, CDR3 protein. A D gene is named only where the DNA matches it firmly. The size field is filled for only some rows; it gives once, few, many or a size class.

clone_size: NA
v_call: TRBV10-1
j_call: TRBJ2-2
d_call: NA
cdr3_nt: TGCGCCGCCTCGCCCGGGGGGCTCTACACCGGGGAGCTGTTTTTT
cdr3_aa: CAASPGGLYTGELFF

clone_size: NA
v_call: TRBV28
j_call: TRBJ1-5
d_call: NA
cdr3_nt: TGTGCCAGCATCCAAGGAGGGGGGGGAAATCAGCCCCAGCATTTT
cdr3_aa: CASIQGGGGNQPQHF

clone_size: NA
v_call: TRBV6-5
j_call: TRBJ2-3
d_call: TRBD2
cdr3_nt: TGTGCCAGCAGTTACTTACGAGCGGGGGTAGCAGATACGCAGTATTTT
cdr3_aa: CASSYLRAGVADTQYF

clone_size: NA
v_call: TRBV9
j_call: TRBJ1-2
d_call: NA
cdr3_nt: TGTGCCAGCAGCGTAGCCTGGCAGGGCCTCCACTATGGCTACACCTTC
cdr3_aa: CASSVAWQGLHYGYTF

clone_size: NA
v_call: TRBV2
j_call: TRBJ2-1
d_call: NA
cdr3_nt: TGTGCCAGCAGTGAAGTTCCGGGAGCGGTCGGTGAGCAGTTCTTC
cdr3_aa: CASSEVPGAVGEQFF

clone_size: NA
v_call: TRBV5-1
j_call: TRBJ1-2
d_call: NA
cdr3_nt: TGCGCCAGCAGCCCAGGAGCTCCGGACAGAGGGTACGGCTACACCTTC
cdr3_aa: CASSPGAPDRGYGYTF

clone_size: once
v_call: TRBV7-2
j_call: TRBJ2-7
d_call: NA
cdr3_nt: TGTGCCAGCAGCTTAGATCCAGGTTGGTACGAGCAGTACTTC
cdr3_aa: CASSLDPGWYEQYF

clone_size: NA
v_call: TRBV6-5
j_call: TRBJ2-5
d_call: NA
cdr3_nt: TGTGCCAGCAATAAGGCCCGAGGGGAGACCCAGTACTTC
cdr3_aa: CASNKARGETQYF

clone_size: NA
v_call: TRBV3-1/TRBV3-2
j_call: TRBJ2-7
d_call: TRBD2
cdr3_nt: TGTGCCAGCAGCCAAGTGAATAGCGGGGTCCGCTACGAGCAGTACTTC
cdr3_aa: CASSQVNSGVRYEQYF

clone_size: NA
v_call: TRBV28
j_call: TRBJ1-1
d_call: NA
cdr3_nt: TGTGCCAGCATGGAAGGACAGTGGAGACCTGAAGCTTTCTTT
cdr3_aa: CASMEGQWRPEAFF

clone_size: NA
v_call: TRBV28
j_call: TRBJ1-2
d_call: NA
cdr3_nt: TGTGCCAGCAGTCCAGGCGTAGGGGCTGGCTATGGCTACACCTTC
cdr3_aa: CASSPGVGAGYGYTF

clone_size: NA
v_call: TRBV9
j_call: TRBJ2-5
d_call: TRBD2
cdr3_nt: TGTGCCAGCAGCGTAGTAAGAGCGGGGGGGAACTTAGAGACCCAGTACTTC
cdr3_aa: CASSVVRAGGNLETQYF

clone_size: NA
v_call: TRBV5-8
j_call: TRBJ2-2
d_call: NA
cdr3_nt: TGTGCCAGCAGCTTGGGCTTGGGCATGAACACCGGGGAGCTGTTTTTT
cdr3_aa: CASSLGLGMNTGELFF

clone_size: NA
v_call: TRBV27
j_call: TRBJ1-6
d_call: TRBD1
cdr3_nt: TGTGCCAGCAGTTTATCTTTGGGGACAGGGCGCAATTCACCCCTCCACTTT
cdr3_aa: CASSLSLGTGRNSPLHF

clone_size: few
v_call: TRBV27
j_call: TRBJ1-5
d_call: TRBD1
cdr3_nt: TGTGCCAGCAAAAAAACAGGGGTGATTCAGCCCCAGCATTTT
cdr3_aa: CASKKTGVIQPQHF

clone_size: NA
v_call: TRBV12-3/TRBV12-4
j_call: TRBJ1-2
d_call: TRBD1
cdr3_nt: TGTGCCACCCTGGACAGGGCCTATGGCTACACCTTC
cdr3_aa: CATLDRAYGYTF

clone_size: NA
v_call: TRBV5-6
j_call: TRBJ2-5
d_call: TRBD2
cdr3_nt: TGTGCCAGCAGCCTCGGGACTAGCGGGAGTGAGACCCAGTACTTC
cdr3_aa: CASSLGTSGSETQYF

clone_size: once
v_call: TRBV27
j_call: TRBJ2-3
d_call: TRBD2
cdr3_nt: TGTGCCAGCAGTTTAACTAGCGGGCGCACAGATACGCAGTATTTT
cdr3_aa: CASSLTSGRTDTQYF

clone_size: few
v_call: TRBV3-1/TRBV3-2
j_call: TRBJ1-2
d_call: TRBD1
cdr3_nt: TGTGCCAGCAGCCTTCGACAGGGCCATGGCTACACCTTC
cdr3_aa: CASSLRQGHGYTF